Listed here are 18 T cell receptor beta chains from one sample, sequenced in a study of radiation and T cells in renal cell carcinoma (dated by TCRdb to 2018 to 2020). The time point label, read with the paper, signifies: blood 4 weeks post-SBRT, at nephrectomy. What the treatment or condition label conveys for this sample: 15 Gy SBRT to primary tumor, nephrectomy 4 weeks later. Library preparation was by the immunoSEQ multiplex PCR assay. TCRdb retrieved this table from immuneACCESS and kept in-frame rearrangements only. Not all clones are present; in checked studies, unresolved V genes account for under half, and no reason is known for the remainder. This sample has 50,000 to 70,000 clones in its table, and 65% to 80% of those were observed once. Clones ranked in the top ten supply about 6.3% of the sample. Sequenced material: blood, taken from a patient whose treatment included radiotherapy and nephrectomy. These receptor sequences come from a man aged 55 to 70 with renal cell carcinoma.

The CDR3 protein is CASSQQGAGSYGYTF. In nucleotides, the CDR3 is TGCGCCAGCAGCCAACAGGGGGCTGGGTCCTATGGCTACACCTTC. This sequence joins TRBV5-1 and TRBJ1-2; 9 bases fit TRBD1. Germline loops: CDR1 SGHRS, CDR2 YFSETQ. V shed 4 bases, J shed 4 bases, and the junction held 8 bases outside the gene matches. The CDR3 length is 15 residues.

The chain is built from TRBV27 and TRBJ1-2; a possible D gene is TRBD1 (6 bases). Trimming removed 5 bases at V and 4 bases at J, with 11 bases between. The germline CDR1 and CDR2 sequences are MNHEY and SMNVEV (reference sequence). This CDR3 has 13 residues. The CDR3 DNA is TGTGCCAGCAGTGTGGGGGGCGTCTATGGCTACACCTTC. Encoded protein: CASSVGGVYGYTF.

V is TRBV29-1 and J is TRBJ2-3; 7 bases fit TRBD1. With V trimmed by 4 bases and J by 2 bases, 9 bases remained unmatched. CDR1 and CDR2 (germline): SQVTM, ANQGSEA. This CDR3 spans 15 amino acids. DNA for the CDR3: TGCAGCGTTGTAATGGACAGGTCATTCACAGATACGCAGTATTTT. Translated, it gives CSVVMDRSFTDTQYF.

The V gene is TRBV11-3, the J gene TRBJ2-1; tentatively, D is TRBD1 or TRBD2 (5 bases each). Germline V gene data show CDR1 as SGHNT and CDR2 as YENEEA. Deletions cut 6 bases from V and 12 bases from J, with 12 bases between. The CDR3 runs to 11 residues. The CDR3 DNA sequence: TGTGCCAGCAGAGAGGGGTTCGGGCAGTTCTTC. It codes for CASREGFGQFF.

CDR3 sequence (DNA): TGTGCCAGCAGCCTCTTCGTCGGAGGTAACTATGGCTACACCTTC. Its protein is CASSLFVGGNYGYTF. This sequence joins TRBV7-9 and TRBJ1-2; D is undetermined. Trimming took off 5 bases at V and 1 base at J, with 14 bases between the two ends. Germline CDR1 is SEHNR and CDR2 is FQNEAQ (reference sequence). The CDR3 runs 15 residues.

V gene TRBV18 combines with J gene TRBJ2-1; a weak D match, TRBD2 (6 bases). Germline V CDR1 and CDR2: KGHSH, LQKENI. V lost 0 bases to trimming and J lost 6 bases, with 6 bases between them. This CDR3 is built from 13 residues. The CDR3 is CASSPPGGNEQFF. The CDR3 nucleotides are TGTGCCAGCTCACCACCGGGGGGCAATGAGCAGTTCTTC. Full variable domain (missing parts from reference TRBV18 and TRBJ2-1): NAGVMQNPRHLVRRRGQEARLRCSPMKGHSHVYWYRQLPEEGLKFMVYLQKENIIDESGMPKERFSAEFPKEGPSILRIQQVVRGDSAAYFCASSPPGGNEQFFGPGTRLTVL.

The chain has TRBV29-1 and TRBJ2-1; TRBD1 aligns across 8 bases. Trimming took 7 bases from V and 7 from J; bases not matched to a gene: 12. The CDR3 has 14 residues. Germline V gene sequence: CDR1 SQVTM, CDR2 ANQGSEA. CDR3 in amino acids: CSAALSRGQNEQFF. The CDR3 bases are TGCAGCGCTGCACTGAGCAGGGGGCAGAATGAGCAGTTCTTC.

This clone was seen only once. CDR3 protein: CAISDGGLAYNEQFF. CDR3 coding DNA: TGTGCCATCAGTGATGGAGGACTAGCGTACAATGAGCAGTTCTTC. The gene calls are TRBV10-3 and TRBJ2-1; 9 bases are shared with TRBD2. Looked up from germline, CDR1 is ENHRY and CDR2 is SYGVKD. V trimming: 3 bases; J trimming: 4 bases; junction bases outside the gene matches: 4. The CDR3 has 15 amino acids.

In this sample, this clone turned up a few times. The chain is built from TRBV11-3 and TRBJ2-5, with 9 bases lining up with TRBD2. The germline V gene has CDR1 SGHNT and CDR2 YENEEA. The CDR3 extends over 16 amino acids. The trim removed 5 bases at V and 0 bases at J, leaving 7 bases unmatched. Written as DNA, the CDR3 is TGTGCCAGCAGCCCTGGTGCTAGCGGGAACCAAGAGACCCAGTACTTC. This sequence encodes CASSPGASGNQETQYF.

The rearrangement uses TRBV11-3 and TRBJ2-1; 8 bases are a match to TRBD2. This CDR3 region has 16 residues. Germline-derived CDR1 and CDR2 are SGHNT and YENEEA. Trimming cost V 5 bases and J 7 bases; bases outside gene matches: 13. In nucleotides, the CDR3 is TGTGCCAGCAGCCCCGAAGCGGGGGAGGGCCTGAATGAGCAGTTCTTC. It specifies CASSPEAGEGLNEQFF.

The chain recombines TRBV6-6 with TRBJ2-1; no definite D call. The CDR3 covers 13 residues. V lost 1 base and J lost 5, with 6 bases in between. Germline lookup yields CDR1 MNHNY and CDR2 SVGAGI (reference sequence). CDR3 DNA sequence: TGTGCCAGCAGTTACTACAGCGACAATGAGCAGTTCTTC. Amino acid sequence: CASSYYSDNEQFF.

For the CDR3, the DNA is TGTGCCAGTTCTTGGGACACCGGGGAGCTGTTTTTT. This translates into CASSWDTGELFF. The gene calls are TRBV19 and TRBJ2-2; the D is unclear. The CDR3 consists of 12 residues. CDR1 is LNHDA, CDR2 SQIVND, per germline (reference sequence). V was clipped by 8 bases and J by 3 bases, with 7 bases between them.

The chain joins TRBV11-2 to TRBJ1-4; tentative D call: TRBD1 (6 bases). Trimming shortened V by 3 bases and J by 6 bases, and 11 bases separated the two germline ends. The CDR3 has 14 amino acids. CDR1 is SGHAT and CDR2 is FQNNGV in the germline V gene. Here the CDR3 reads CASSFSGADEKLFF. In DNA, the CDR3 is TGTGCCAGCAGCTTTTCGGGGGCAGATGAAAAACTGTTTTTT.

This clone was counted only a few times. The chain couples TRBV7-6 to TRBJ2-2, with D uncertain. Trimming removed 10 bases from V and 2 bases from J, with 11 bases in between. The V gene's germline CDR1 is SGHVS and CDR2 FNYEAQ. This CDR3 contains 13 residues. CDR3 sequence reads: CATPGPNTGELFF. The CDR3 nucleotides read TGTGCCACTCCCGGGCCCAACACCGGGGAGCTGTTTTTT.

The chain couples TRBV2 to TRBJ2-3; D uncertain. V shed 6 bases and J shed 6 bases, with 16 bases lying between them. CDR3 length: 14 residues. Germline V gene lookup returns CDR1 SNHLY and CDR2 FYNNEI. Here the CDR3 reads CASSPLIASDTQYF. The CDR3 DNA sequence: TGTGCCAGCAGCCCCCTCATTGCCAGCGATACGCAGTATTTT.

The chain is built from TRBV5-1 and TRBJ1-1; 8 bases match TRBD1. V dropped 4 bases and J dropped 1; count of bases not matched to a gene: 3. Germline lookup yields CDR1 SGHRS and CDR2 YFSETQ. The CDR3 loop spans 14 amino acids. The CDR3 is CASSTGTGNTEAFF. The DNA for the CDR3 is TGCGCCAGCAGCACCGGGACAGGGAACACTGAAGCTTTCTTT. The variable domain in full, completed from reference TRBV5-1 and TRBJ1-1, reads KAGVTQTPRYLIKTRGQQVTLSCSPISGHRSVSWYQQTPGQGLQFLFEYFSETQRNKGNFPGRFSGRQFSNSRSEMNVSTLELGDSALYLCASSTGTGNTEAFFGQGTRLTVV.

V and J are TRBV18 and TRBJ1-1; D is perhaps TRBD1 (5 bases). In germline, CDR1 is KGHSH, CDR2 LQKENI. The CDR3 is made up of 15 amino acids. Deletions cut 0 bases from V and 0 bases from J, with 8 bases between. The CDR3 is CASSPPWTMNTEAFF. The CDR3 nucleotides are TGTGCCAGCTCACCACCGTGGACAATGAACACTGAAGCTTTCTTT.

With respect to this clone: Its ends do not fully match the called genes, so a read error is possible. This chain links TRBV19 with TRBJ2-2, with 10 bases fitting TRBD2. The CDR3 is 16 residues long. CDR1 and CDR2 (germline): LNHDA, SQIVND (reference sequence). CDR3 in amino acids: CASTESGGAKTGELFF. The CDR3 DNA reads as TGTGCCAGTACCGAAAGCGGGGGGGCGAAAACCGGGGAGCTGTTTTTT.